Each of the 8 T cell receptor beta chains below was sequenced from the same sample in a study of blood T cells in healthy people across ages. Primers used in a second PCR of about 6 to 11 cycles were a sample-barcoded 5' primer and a J-beta primer mix. TCRdb redid the calling of the 5' RACE reads with MiXCR, one entry per CDR3 protein. The data hold over 1,500,000 distinct CDR3 sequences, with just under 50% observed a single time. The sequenced material came from blood. These TCRs come from a woman in her thirties or forties in good health.

At least ten counts were recorded for this clonotype. Its ends do not fully match the called genes, so a read error is possible. The rearrangement links TRBV5-1 to TRBJ2-1; D unresolved. The CDR3 contains 12 residues. CDR1 and CDR2 from the germline V gene are SGHRS and YFSETQ. CDR3 bases: TGTGCCAGCAGCTTAGGCTGGGATGAGCAGTTCTTC. Its translation is CASSLGWDEQFF.

The chain joins TRBV15 to TRBJ1-2; D remains ambiguous. Germline CDR1 is LNHNV and CDR2 is YYDKDF (reference sequence). Between the trimmed V and J ends, which lost 0 bases and 8 bases, there was a span of 31 bases. This CDR3 comprises 20 residues. This chain's CDR3 is CATSRDRVGYGGETAGGYTF. CDR3 nucleotide sequence: TGTGCCACCAGCAGAGACCGGGTTGGGTACGGCGGCGAAACCGCGGGGGGCTACACCTTC.

This clonotype was seen only a few times. The V call is TRBV7-2, the J call TRBJ2-1; weak D call: TRBD1 (5 bases). Germline CDR1 is SGHTA and CDR2 is FQGNSA. CDR3 length: 15 amino acids. V was clipped by 3 bases and J by 3 bases, with 12 bases between them. DNA of the CDR3: TGTGCCAGCAGCTTGGCAGGGTCCAACTACAATGAGCAGTTCTTC. Translated, it gives CASSLAGSNYNEQFF. The variable domain in full, with the rest retrieved from reference TRBV7-2 and TRBJ2-1, is GAGVSQSPSNKVTEKGKDVELRCDPISGHTALYWYRQSLGQGLEFLIYFQGNSAPDKSGLPSDRFSAERTGGSVSTLTIQRTQQEDSAVYLCASSLAGSNYNEQFFGPGTRLTVL.

This clonotype was counted only a few times. The chain combines TRBV6-6 with TRBJ2-1; D is unclear. Germline CDR1 reads MNHNY; CDR2 reads SVGAGI (reference sequence). V dropped 5 bases and J dropped 0 bases, with 11 bases sitting between them. There are 15 residues in the CDR3. CDR3: CASSPWSSSYNEQFF. CDR3 nucleotide sequence: TGTGCCAGCAGTCCCTGGTCTAGCTCCTACAATGAGCAGTTCTTC.

The chain recombines TRBV28 with TRBJ2-7; D call uncertain. V lost 1 base to trimming and J lost 2 bases, with 9 bases between them. There are 14 residues in the CDR3. Germline CDR1 MDHEN, CDR2 SYDVKM. Here the CDR3 DNA reads TGTGCCAGCAGTTTATTTGGAACAGCCTACGAGCAGTACTTC. This codes for CASSLFGTAYEQYF.

This clonotype was counted a few times. The chain links TRBV6-5 to TRBJ2-7, with TRBD2 as a possible D gene (6 bases). Germline CDR1 reads MNHEY; CDR2 reads SVGAGI. V was trimmed by 7 bases and J by 0 bases, leaving 16 bases between them. CDR3 size: 15 residues. The DNA for the CDR3 is TGTGCCAGCAACCCCAGCCCGGGAGCCTCCTACGAGCAGTACTTC. It yields the protein CASNPSPGASYEQYF.

This clonotype came up a few times. The chain employs TRBV5-1 and TRBJ2-5, with a tentative D call TRBD2 (5 bases). V was trimmed by 0 bases and J by 7 bases, leaving 16 bases between them. Germline values: CDR1 SGHRS, CDR2 YFSETQ. The CDR3 spans 15 residues. As DNA, the CDR3 is TGCGCCAGCAGCTTGGGAGTCGGAGGTGTGGGGACCCAGTACTTC. Translated: CASSLGVGGVGTQYF.

This clonotype was detected only a few times. The chain couples TRBV7-9 to TRBJ2-4, with D unclear. The J call is in doubt because the DNA end fits TRBJ2-7 better. The CDR3 runs 14 residues. The germline gives CDR1 SEHNR, CDR2 FQNEAQ (reference sequence). CDR3 sequence reads: CASSPDGRSYEQYF. DNA for the CDR3: TGTGCCAGCAGCCCCGACGGAAGGTCCTACGAGCAGTACTTC.